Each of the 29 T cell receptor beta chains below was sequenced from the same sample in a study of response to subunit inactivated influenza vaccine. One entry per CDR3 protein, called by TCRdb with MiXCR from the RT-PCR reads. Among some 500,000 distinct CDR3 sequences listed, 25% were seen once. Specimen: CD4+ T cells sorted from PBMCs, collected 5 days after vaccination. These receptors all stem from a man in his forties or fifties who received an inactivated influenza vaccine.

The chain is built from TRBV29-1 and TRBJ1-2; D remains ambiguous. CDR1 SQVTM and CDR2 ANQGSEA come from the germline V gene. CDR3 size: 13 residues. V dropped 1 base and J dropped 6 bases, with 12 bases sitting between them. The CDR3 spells CSVEVWQDDGYTF. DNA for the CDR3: TGCAGCGTTGAAGTCTGGCAGGACGATGGCTACACCTTC.

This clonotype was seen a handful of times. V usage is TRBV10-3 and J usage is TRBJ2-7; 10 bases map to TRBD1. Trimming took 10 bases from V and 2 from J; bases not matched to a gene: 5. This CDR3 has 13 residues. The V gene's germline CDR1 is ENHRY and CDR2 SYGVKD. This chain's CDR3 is CASGTGVTYEQYF. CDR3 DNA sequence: TGTGCCAGCGGGACAGGGGTCACCTACGAGCAGTACTTC.

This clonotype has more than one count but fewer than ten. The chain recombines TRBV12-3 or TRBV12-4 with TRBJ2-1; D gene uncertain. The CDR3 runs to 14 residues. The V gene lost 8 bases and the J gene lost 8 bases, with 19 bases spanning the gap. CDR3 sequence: CASVYTHKTHEQFF. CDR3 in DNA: TGTGCCAGCGTCTACACCCACAAGACCCATGAGCAGTTCTTC.

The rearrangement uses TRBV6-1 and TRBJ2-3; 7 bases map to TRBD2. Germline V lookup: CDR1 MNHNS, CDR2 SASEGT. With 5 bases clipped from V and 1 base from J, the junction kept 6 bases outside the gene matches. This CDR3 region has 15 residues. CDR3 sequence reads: CASSSGGGGTDTQYF. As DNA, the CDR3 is TGTGCCAGCAGTAGTGGCGGGGGAGGCACAGATACGCAGTATTTT.

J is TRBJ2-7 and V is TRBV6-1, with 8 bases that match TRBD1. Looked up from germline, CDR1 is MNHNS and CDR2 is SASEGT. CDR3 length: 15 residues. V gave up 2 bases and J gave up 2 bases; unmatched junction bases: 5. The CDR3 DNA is TGTGCCAGCAGTGAAAGGACAGGGTCCCCCTACGAGCAGTACTTC. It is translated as CASSERTGSPYEQYF.

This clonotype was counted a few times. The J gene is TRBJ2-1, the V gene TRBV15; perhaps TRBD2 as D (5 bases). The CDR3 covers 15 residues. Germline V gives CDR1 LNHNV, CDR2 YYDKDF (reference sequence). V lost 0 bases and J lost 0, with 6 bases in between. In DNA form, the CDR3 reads TGTGCCACCAGCAGAGAGGGAGTCTCCTACAATGAGCAGTTCTTC. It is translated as CATSREGVSYNEQFF.

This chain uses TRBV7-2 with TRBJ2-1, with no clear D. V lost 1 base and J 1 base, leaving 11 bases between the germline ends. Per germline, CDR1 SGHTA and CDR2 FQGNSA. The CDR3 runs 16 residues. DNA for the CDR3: TGTGCCAGCAGCTTAGGGCCTCTCTTATCCTACAATGAGCAGTTCTTC. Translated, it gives CASSLGPLLSYNEQFF.

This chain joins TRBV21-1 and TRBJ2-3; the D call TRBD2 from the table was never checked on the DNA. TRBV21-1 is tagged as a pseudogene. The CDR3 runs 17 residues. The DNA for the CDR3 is TGTGCCAGCAGCTTCGGTCGACTAGCGGGATTATGGGATACGCAGTATTTT. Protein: CASSFGRLAGLWDTQYF.

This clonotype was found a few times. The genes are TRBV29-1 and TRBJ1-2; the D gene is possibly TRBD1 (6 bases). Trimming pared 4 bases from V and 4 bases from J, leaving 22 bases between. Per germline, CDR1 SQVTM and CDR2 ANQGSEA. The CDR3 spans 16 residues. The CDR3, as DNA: TGCAGCGTTGCGACCGGTGCGGGGGGCAGTAGCTATGGCTACACCTTC. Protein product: CSVATGAGGSSYGYTF.

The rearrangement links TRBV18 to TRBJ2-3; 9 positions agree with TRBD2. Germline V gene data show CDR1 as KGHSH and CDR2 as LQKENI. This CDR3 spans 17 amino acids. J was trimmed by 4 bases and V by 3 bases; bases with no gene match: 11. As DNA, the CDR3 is TGTGCCAGCTCACCTAATAGCGGGAGAAGTGGGGCAGATACGCAGTATTTT. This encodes CASSPNSGRSGADTQYF.

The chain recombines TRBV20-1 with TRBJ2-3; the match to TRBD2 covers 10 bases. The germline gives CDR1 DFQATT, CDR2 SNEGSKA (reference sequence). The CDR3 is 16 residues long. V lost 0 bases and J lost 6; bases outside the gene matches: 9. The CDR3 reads CSARDRFQREGDTQYF. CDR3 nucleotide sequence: TGCAGTGCTAGAGATAGGTTCCAGCGGGAGGGTGATACGCAGTATTTT.

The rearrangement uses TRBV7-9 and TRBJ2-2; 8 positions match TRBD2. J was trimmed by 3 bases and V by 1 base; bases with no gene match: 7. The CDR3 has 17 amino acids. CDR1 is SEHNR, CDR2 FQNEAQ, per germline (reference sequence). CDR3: CASSLVRLAIYTGELFF. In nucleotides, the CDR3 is TGTGCCAGCAGCTTAGTTCGACTAGCGATTTACACCGGGGAGCTGTTTTTT.

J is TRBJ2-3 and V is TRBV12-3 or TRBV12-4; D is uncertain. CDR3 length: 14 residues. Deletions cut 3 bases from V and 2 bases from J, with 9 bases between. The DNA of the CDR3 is TGTGCCAGCAGTTTTGTCAGACTCACAGATACGCAGTATTTT. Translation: CASSFVRLTDTQYF.

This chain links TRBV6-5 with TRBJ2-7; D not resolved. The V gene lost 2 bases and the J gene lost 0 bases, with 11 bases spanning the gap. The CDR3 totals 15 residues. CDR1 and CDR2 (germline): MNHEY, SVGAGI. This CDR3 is CASSYGRTSSYEQYF. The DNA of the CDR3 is TGTGCCAGCAGTTACGGAAGAACCAGCTCCTACGAGCAGTACTTC.

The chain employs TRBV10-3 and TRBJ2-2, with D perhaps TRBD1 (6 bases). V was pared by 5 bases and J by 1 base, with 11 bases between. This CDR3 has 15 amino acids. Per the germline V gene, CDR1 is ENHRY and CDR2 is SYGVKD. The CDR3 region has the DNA TGTGCCATCAGTATCTCGACAGGGAACACCGGGGAGCTGTTTTTT. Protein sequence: CAISISTGNTGELFF.

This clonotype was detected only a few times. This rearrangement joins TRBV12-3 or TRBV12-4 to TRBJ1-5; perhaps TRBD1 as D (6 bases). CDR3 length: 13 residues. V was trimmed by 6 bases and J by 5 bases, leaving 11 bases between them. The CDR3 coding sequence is TGTGCCAGCAGCGGGACAACCGATCAGCCCCAGCATTTT. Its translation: CASSGTTDQPQHF.

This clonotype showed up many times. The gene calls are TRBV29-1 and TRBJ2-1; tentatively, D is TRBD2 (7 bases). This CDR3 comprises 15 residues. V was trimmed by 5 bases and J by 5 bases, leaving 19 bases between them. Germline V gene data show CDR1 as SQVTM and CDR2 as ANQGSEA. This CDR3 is CSVRGGDLVDNEQFF. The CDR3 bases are TGCAGCGTTCGCGGGGGCGACCTAGTTGACAATGAGCAGTTCTTC.

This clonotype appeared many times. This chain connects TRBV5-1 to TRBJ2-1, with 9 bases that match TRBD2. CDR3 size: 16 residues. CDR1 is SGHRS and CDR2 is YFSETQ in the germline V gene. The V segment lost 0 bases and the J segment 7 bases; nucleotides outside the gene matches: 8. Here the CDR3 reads CASSLGGGRATNEQFF. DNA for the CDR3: TGCGCCAGCAGCTTGGGAGGCGGGAGGGCAACAAATGAGCAGTTCTTC.

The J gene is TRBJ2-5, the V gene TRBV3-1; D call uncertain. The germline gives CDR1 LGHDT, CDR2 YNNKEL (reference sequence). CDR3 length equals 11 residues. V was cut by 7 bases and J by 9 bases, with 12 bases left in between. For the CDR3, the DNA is TGTGCCAGCACAAATACTCTGGCCCAGTACTTC. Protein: CASTNTLAQYF.

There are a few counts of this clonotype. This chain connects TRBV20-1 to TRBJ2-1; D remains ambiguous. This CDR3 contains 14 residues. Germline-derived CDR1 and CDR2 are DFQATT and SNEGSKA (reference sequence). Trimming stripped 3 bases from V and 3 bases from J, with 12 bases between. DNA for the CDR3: TGCAGTGCTAGCAGGCTAGTGGACTACAATGAGCAGTTCTTC. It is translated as CSASRLVDYNEQFF.

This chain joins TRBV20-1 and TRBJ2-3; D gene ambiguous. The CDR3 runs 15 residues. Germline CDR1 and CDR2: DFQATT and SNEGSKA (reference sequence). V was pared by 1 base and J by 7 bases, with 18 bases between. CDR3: CSARGSPIGPHTQYF. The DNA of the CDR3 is TGCAGTGCTAGAGGTTCGCCGATAGGGCCACATACGCAGTATTTT.

The CDR3 DNA is TGTGCCACCAGCAGAGAAGGACAGAAGTTCTCCCAGCAGTACTTC. This encodes CATSREGQKFSQQYF. The gene calls are TRBV15 and TRBJ2-7; possible D gene TRBD1, 6 bases. The CDR3 extends over 15 amino acids. In germline, CDR1 is LNHNV, CDR2 YYDKDF (reference sequence). V was shortened by 0 bases and J by 8 bases, with 17 bases between the two germline ends.

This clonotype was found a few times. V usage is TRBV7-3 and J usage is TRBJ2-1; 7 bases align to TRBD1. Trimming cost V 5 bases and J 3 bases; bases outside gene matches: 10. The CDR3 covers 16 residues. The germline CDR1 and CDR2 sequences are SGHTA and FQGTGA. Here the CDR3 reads CASSKTTGNSYNEQFF. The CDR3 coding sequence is TGTGCCAGCAGCAAGACGACAGGGAATAGCTACAATGAGCAGTTCTTC.

The CDR3 nucleotides are TGCAGTCCGATCTCGGCAGGGGGCTTCACTGAAGCTTTCTTT. Protein: CSPISAGGFTEAFF. J is TRBJ1-1 and V is TRBV20-1; 8 positions match TRBD1. V lost 8 bases and J lost 4; bases outside the gene matches: 12. This CDR3 contains 14 residues. Germline CDR1 is DFQATT and CDR2 is SNEGSKA (reference sequence).

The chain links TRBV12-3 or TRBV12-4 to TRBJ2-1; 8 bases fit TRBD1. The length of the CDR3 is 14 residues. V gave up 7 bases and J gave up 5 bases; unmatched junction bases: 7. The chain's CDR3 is CASTFGTGNNEQFF. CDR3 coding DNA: TGTGCCAGCACATTCGGGACAGGCAACAATGAGCAGTTCTTC.

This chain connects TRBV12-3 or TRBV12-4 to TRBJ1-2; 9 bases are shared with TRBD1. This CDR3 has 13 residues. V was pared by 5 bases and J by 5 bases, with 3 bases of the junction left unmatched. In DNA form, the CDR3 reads TGTGCCAGCAGTGGGGGACAGGGTTATGGCTACACCTTC. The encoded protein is CASSGGQGYGYTF.

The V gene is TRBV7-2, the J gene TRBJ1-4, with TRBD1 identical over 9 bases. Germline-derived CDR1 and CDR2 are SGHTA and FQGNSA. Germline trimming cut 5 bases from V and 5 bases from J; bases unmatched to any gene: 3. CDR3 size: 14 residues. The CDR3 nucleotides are TGTGCCAGCAGCGTCGACAGGGGGAATGAAAAACTGTTTTTT. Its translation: CASSVDRGNEKLFF.

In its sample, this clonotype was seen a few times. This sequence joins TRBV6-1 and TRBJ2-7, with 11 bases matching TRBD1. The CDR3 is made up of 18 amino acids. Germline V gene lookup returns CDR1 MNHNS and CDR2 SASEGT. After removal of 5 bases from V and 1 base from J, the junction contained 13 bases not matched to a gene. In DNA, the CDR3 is TGTGCCAGCAGTCCGGGACAGGGGGTTTCTAGCGGTTCCTACGAGCAGTACTTC. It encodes CASSPGQGVSSGSYEQYF.

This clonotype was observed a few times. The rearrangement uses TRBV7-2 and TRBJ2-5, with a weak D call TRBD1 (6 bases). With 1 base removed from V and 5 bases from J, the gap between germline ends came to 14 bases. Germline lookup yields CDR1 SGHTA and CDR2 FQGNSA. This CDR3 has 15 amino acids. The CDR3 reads CASSLDRMRGETQYF. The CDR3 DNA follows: TGTGCCAGCAGCTTAGACAGAATGAGGGGGGAGACCCAGTACTTC.